This T cell receptor (beta chain) emerged from a study of human T cells and chemical hapten exposure. Looking at the study overall: Recorded diagnoses among the mostly female patients were alopecia areata, totalis or universalis. Study-wide results and limits: Positive correlation was observed between PT1 expanded TCR counts and patch test score.

This clonotype occurred many times. No antigen is known for it. The library attached unique molecular identifiers to individual cDNA molecules. MiXCR, run by TCRdb on the RACE reads, gives a single entry per CDR3 protein. Of approximately 50,000 distinct CDR3 sequences listed, 9.9% are singletons. Time point of the sample: patch test 3, about 24 weeks after DPC sensitization. As for treatment: therapeutic diphenylcyclopropenone sensitization with weekly scalp DPC. Blood was drawn before each patch test was applied. The CDR3 extends over 13 amino acids. Germline V CDR1 and CDR2: DFQATT, SNEGSKA (reference sequence). The V end was cut by 3 bases, the J end by 1 base, with 9 bases between.

The sequenced sample was whole blood, obtained in connection with sensitization to the hapten diphenylcyclopropenone (DPC). The genes are TRBV20-1 and TRBJ2-5; no reliable D call. The source of this sequence is a woman in her forties with alopecia areata. Some clones in this sample may be carry-over from other donors' samples. CDR3 sequence reads: CSARGRLQETQYF. For the CDR3, the DNA is TGCAGTGCTAGGGGCAGACTCCAAGAGACCCAGTACTTC.